Listed below are T cell receptor beta chains from one sample, sequenced in a study of TIL therapy for anti-PD-1-resistant metastatic lung cancer. The table came from immunoSEQ multiplex PCR; TCRdb's copy has only in-frame clones and leaves some out. The sample has fewer than 40,000 clones; about 70% are singletons. Sequences were derived from blood, sampled at baseline. The source of these receptors is a woman aged 25-80 years with non-small cell lung cancer. Both conserved end residues are part of each CDR3. A D gene is named only where the DNA matches it firmly. Only part of the rows carry a size: once, few, many, or a class if the clone is expanded.

D gene | CDR3 length | J gene | clone size | V gene | CDR3 DNA | CDR3 protein
NA | 8 | TRBJ1-1 | NA | TRBV30 | TGTGCCTGGGATGAAGCTTTCTTT | CAWDEAFF
TRBD2 | 15 | TRBJ2-1 | NA | TRBV5-1 | TGCGCCAGCAGCTCACTAGCGGGAGGGGCCAATGAGCAGTTCTTC | CASSSLAGGANEQFF
TRBD1 | 17 | TRBJ2-3 | NA | TRBV29-1 | TGCAGCGTAGCCCGGGACAGGGGGATGAGGAACACAGATACGCAGTATTTT | CSVARDRGMRNTDTQYF
TRBD2 | 14 | TRBJ2-3 | few | TRBV6-5 | TGTGCCAGCACTCGAGCGGGAGTTACAGATACGCAGTATTTT | CASTRAGVTDTQYF
NA | 16 | TRBJ2-4 | NA | TRBV10-2 | TGCGCCAGCAGTGAGGAGGTTCTCATAGCCAAAAACATTCAGTACTTC | CASSEEVLIAKNIQYF
NA | 13 | TRBJ1-2 | NA | TRBV5-4 | TGTGCCAGCAGCTTGCGGACAACCTATGGCTACACCTTC | CASSLRTTYGYTF
NA | 13 | TRBJ2-5 | NA | TRBV7-2 | TGTGCCAGCAGCCTCCACGGCAGAGAGACCCAGTACTTC | CASSLHGRETQYF
NA | 12 | TRBJ1-4 | NA | TRBV5-6 | TGTGCCAGCAGCTTGGCCACGGAAAAACTGTTTTTT | CASSLATEKLFF
NA | 14 | TRBJ2-7 | NA | TRBV21-1 | TGTGCCAGCACCTTCCGGGACATTTTTTACGAGCAGTACTTC | CASTFRDIFYEQYF
TRBD1 | 19 | TRBJ2-3 | NA | TRBV5-4 | TGTGCCAGCAGCTCCCCTGTGGGCCACGACAGGGCGGTCACAGATACGCAGTATTTT | CASSSPVGHDRAVTDTQYF
NA | 18 | TRBJ2-6 | NA | TRBV10-3 | TGTGCCATCAGTGTTTTGGCACCGTCCCACTCTGGGGCCAACGTCCTGACTTTC | CAISVLAPSHSGANVLTF
NA | 13 | TRBJ2-1 | once | TRBV11-2 | TGTGCCAGCAGCTTAGGGTTAGGTGATGAGCAGTTCTTC | CASSLGLGDEQFF
NA | 16 | TRBJ2-7 | NA | TRBV7-6 | TGTGCCAGCAGCCCCCTGGTTCGTAGCTTGGCCTACGAGCAGTACTTC | CASSPLVRSLAYEQYF
NA | 16 | TRBJ2-7 | NA | TRBV29-1 | TGCAGCGTTCGCTATCGGGAAGATTTAAGCTCCTACGAGCAGTACTTC | CSVRYREDLSSYEQYF
NA | 14 | TRBJ1-4 | NA | TRBV27 | TGTGCCAGCAGTCCGACAGCAACTAATGAAAAACTGTTTTTT | CASSPTATNEKLFF
TRBD1 | 17 | TRBJ2-5 | NA | TRBV10-1 | TGCGCCAGCAGTGAAGGTGAACAGGGGGCGGTAGGAGAGACCCAGTACTTC | CASSEGEQGAVGETQYF
TRBD1 | 16 | TRBJ2-7 | NA | TRBV4-2 | TGTGCCAGCAGCCACATAAGGGACAGGGAAGAGTACGAGCAGTACTTC | CASSHIRDREEYEQYF
TRBD1 | 15 | TRBJ1-3 | NA | TRBV5-1 | TGCGCCAGCAGCAATGACAGGGCAAGTGGAAACACCATATATTTT | CASSNDRASGNTIYF
NA | 13 | TRBJ2-7 | NA | TRBV4-1 | TGCGCCAGCAGCCACGCAGGCTCCTACGAGCAGTACTTC | CASSHAGSYEQYF
NA | 15 | TRBJ2-6 | NA | TRBV27 | TGTGCCAGCAGTTTACAGTTCTCTGGGGCCAACGTCCTGACTTTC | CASSLQFSGANVLTF
NA | 14 | TRBJ2-2 | NA | TRBV4-1 | TGCGCCAGCAGCCAAATTGGGCAGATGGAGGAGCTGTTTTTT | CASSQIGQMEELFF
TRBD1 | 17 | TRBJ2-3 | NA | TRBV7-6 | TGTGCCAGCAGCCCTTTCCGGGACAGCACTAGCACAGATACGCAGTATTTT | CASSPFRDSTSTDTQYF
NA | 15 | TRBJ2-5 | NA | TRBV9 | TGTGCCAGCAGCGTTCAGGGGGGCGTGCAAGAGACCCAGTACTTC | CASSVQGGVQETQYF
TRBD1 | 17 | TRBJ2-7 | NA | TRBV15 | TGTGCCACCAGCAGATCCTTGGGGACAGGGTCCTCAAGAGAGCAGTACTTC | CATSRSLGTGSSREQYF
TRBD2 | 15 | TRBJ2-7 | NA | TRBV5-1 | TGCGCCAGCAGCCCCCCGGGACTAGCGGCCTACGAGCAGTACTTC | CASSPPGLAAYEQYF
NA | 15 | TRBJ2-3 | NA | TRBV21-1 | TGTGCCAGCAGCAAAGTTGGGGACCGCACAGATACGCAGTATTTT | CASSKVGDRTDTQYF
TRBD1 | 16 | TRBJ2-7 | NA | TRBV9 | TGTGCCAGCAGCGCTTCCCCCGGGACAGGGACCTACGAGCAGTACTTC | CASSASPGTGTYEQYF
NA | 15 | TRBJ1-2 | NA | TRBV5-4 | TGTGCCAGCAGCTTGGATACGCGGCAGACCTATGGCTACACCTTC | CASSLDTRQTYGYTF
NA | 15 | TRBJ1-5 | NA | TRBV6-1 | TGTGCCAGCAGTGAAGCCGGACACAACAATCAGCCCCAGCATTTT | CASSEAGHNNQPQHF
NA | 11 | TRBJ1-1 | once | TRBV29-1 | TGCAGCGTCGCTCCGGGAATCGAAGCTTTCTTT | CSVAPGIEAFF
NA | 14 | TRBJ2-2 | NA | TRBV9 | TGTGCCAGCAGCCCCTCAGGGGTCACCGGGGAGCTGTTTTTT | CASSPSGVTGELFF
TRBD1 | 17 | TRBJ2-7 | once | TRBV14 | TGTGCCAGCAGCCAAGAATCCCCAGGGGGCCGCTCGCCCGAGCAGTACTTC | CASSQESPGGRSPEQYF
NA | 15 | TRBJ1-4 | NA | TRBV19 | TGTGCCAGTAGTATATACGGGGTTCTTAATGAAAAACTGTTTTTT | CASSIYGVLNEKLFF
NA | 13 | TRBJ1-2 | NA | TRBV6-1 | TGTGCCAGCAGTGAAGGGTGGTTCTATGGCTACACCTTC | CASSEGWFYGYTF
NA | 15 | TRBJ2-6 | NA | TRBV6-4 | TGTGCCAGCAGTGACTACGGGTTTGGGGCCAACGTCCTGACTTTC | CASSDYGFGANVLTF
TRBD2 | 14 | TRBJ2-7 | NA | TRBV6-5 | TGTGCCAGCACCGAACTAGCGGGGCGAGGGGAGCAGTACTTC | CASTELAGRGEQYF
NA | 10 | TRBJ1-1 | few | TRBV20-1 | TGCAGTGCTAGCAGGGATGAAGCTTTCTTT | CSASRDEAFF
NA | 13 | TRBJ2-7 | NA | TRBV15 | TGTGCCACCAGCCCCCGACTAGGGAACGAGCAGTACTTC | CATSPRLGNEQYF
TRBD1 | 12 | TRBJ1-2 | NA | TRBV14 | TGTGCCAGCAGCCACGACAGGGTGGGCTACACCTTC | CASSHDRVGYTF
NA | 16 | TRBJ2-5 | NA | TRBV5-3 | TGTGCCAGAAGCTTAAGGGTTGGAGGGAATCAAGAGACCCAGTACTTC | CARSLRVGGNQETQYF
NA | 14 | TRBJ2-7 | NA | TRBV11-2 | TGTGCCAGCAGCTTAGGTACAGGCCACTACGAGCAGTACTTC | CASSLGTGHYEQYF
NA | 14 | TRBJ2-5 | NA | TRBV7-2 | TGTGCCAGCAGCTTAGTAGCGAGGGGGGAGACCCAGTACTTC | CASSLVARGETQYF
NA | 16 | TRBJ2-3 | NA | TRBV5-1 | TGCGCCAGCAGCTTTCGGGTGGGGGATAGCACAGATACGCAGTATTTT | CASSFRVGDSTDTQYF
TRBD2 | 17 | TRBJ2-5 | once | TRBV5-6 | TGTGCCAGCAGCTTCTCCACTAGCGGGATCAACAGGGAGACCCAGTACTTC | CASSFSTSGINRETQYF
NA | 14 | TRBJ1-6 | NA | TRBV7-9 | TGTGCCAGCAGCTTAGAACAGTATAATTCACCCCTCCACTTT | CASSLEQYNSPLHF
NA | 15 | TRBJ2-5 | medium-sized | TRBV7-8 | TGTGCCAGCAGCCAATCCGGGACACAGAAAGAGACCCAGTACTTC | CASSQSGTQKETQYF
NA | 16 | TRBJ2-5 | NA | TRBV9 | TGTGCCAGCAGCGTAGGGGTGAGTCGGGTACAAGAGACCCAGTACTTC | CASSVGVSRVQETQYF
TRBD1 | 17 | TRBJ2-6 | NA | TRBV7-6 | TGTGCCAGCAGCTCGAGACAGGGGGCCCTTGGGGCCAACGTCCTGACTTTC | CASSSRQGALGANVLTF
TRBD1 | 14 | TRBJ1-2 | NA | TRBV6-6 | TGTGCCAGCACCTTTCTATCAGGGGGCGATGGCTACACCTTC | CASTFLSGGDGYTF
TRBD2 | 17 | TRBJ2-1 | NA | TRBV7-8 | TGTGCCAGCAGCTCGGCGGGGTTTCGGGAGGTTACCAATGAGCAGTTCTTC | CASSSAGFREVTNEQFF
TRBD2 | 16 | TRBJ2-7 | NA | TRBV6-1 | TGTGCCAGCAGTGAGGTACTAGCGGGAGACCCCTACGAGCAGTACTTC | CASSEVLAGDPYEQYF